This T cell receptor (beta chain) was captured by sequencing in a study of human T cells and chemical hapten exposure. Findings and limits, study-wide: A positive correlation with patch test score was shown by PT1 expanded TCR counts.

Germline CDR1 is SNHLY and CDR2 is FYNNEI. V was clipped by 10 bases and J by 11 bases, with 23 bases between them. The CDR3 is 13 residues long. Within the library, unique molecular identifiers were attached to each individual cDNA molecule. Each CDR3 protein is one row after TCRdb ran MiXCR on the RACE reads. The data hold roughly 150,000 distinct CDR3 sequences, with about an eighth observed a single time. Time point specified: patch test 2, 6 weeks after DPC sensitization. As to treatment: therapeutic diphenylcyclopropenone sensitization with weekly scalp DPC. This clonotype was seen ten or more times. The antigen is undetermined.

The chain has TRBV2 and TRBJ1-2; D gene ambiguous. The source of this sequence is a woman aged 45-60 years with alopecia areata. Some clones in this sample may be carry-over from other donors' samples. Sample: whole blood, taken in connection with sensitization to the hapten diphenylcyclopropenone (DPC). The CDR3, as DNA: TGTGCCACTACTACCTCTTCGGACCCCGGATACACCTTC. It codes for CATTTSSDPGYTF.